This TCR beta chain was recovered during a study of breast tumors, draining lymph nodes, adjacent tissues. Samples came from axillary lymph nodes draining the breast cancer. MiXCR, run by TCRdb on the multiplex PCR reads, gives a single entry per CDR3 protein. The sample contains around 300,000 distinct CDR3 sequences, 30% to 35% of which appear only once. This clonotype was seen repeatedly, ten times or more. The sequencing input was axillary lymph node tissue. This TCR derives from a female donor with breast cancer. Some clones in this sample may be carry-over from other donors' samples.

CDR3: CASSEILAGENEQFF. For the CDR3, the DNA is TGCGCCAGCAGTGAAATCCTAGCGGGAGAGAATGAGCAGTTCTTC. The V call is TRBV10-2, the J call TRBJ2-1; TRBD2 matches at 10 bases. This CDR3 has 15 amino acids. J gave up 7 bases and V 3 bases, and 6 bases lay outside the gene matches. Per germline, CDR1 WSHSY and CDR2 SAAADI.